The following is a T cell receptor (beta chain) sequence with its context. Its matching antigen is unknown. The read falls 3 residues short of the CDR3 end, and the missing part is taken from the germline J gene. The data belong to a study of T cell clonality in common variable immunodeficiency. For at least one year, all CVID subjects received replacement immunoglobulin. Study findings and constraints: T cell subpopulation sequencing would be needed to explain CVID clonality. Common variable immunodeficiency TCR beta sequences reportedly had fewer deletions and N-nucleotide insertions.

Germline trimming cut 4 bases from V and 5 bases from J; bases unmatched to any gene: 5. The CDR3 is made up of 14 amino acids. The germline V gene encodes CDR1 MNHNS and CDR2 SASEGT. The repertoire was sequenced with immunoSEQ multiplex PCR; TCRdb's copy has only in-frame clones and lacks some. The sample shows about 28,000 clones, no singletons; the ten largest hold around 3%. The sequence derives from a human donor with common variable immunodeficiency. Input material: peripheral blood mononuclear cells. V usage is TRBV6-1 and J usage is TRBJ1-1; TRBD1 matches 9 bases. CDR3 sequence reads: CASSADRGRTEAFF. The part of the CDR3 DNA that was read is TGTGCCAGCAGTGCGGACAGGGGAAGAACTGAA.